Listed below are T cell receptor beta chains from one sample, sequenced in a study of T-cell reconstitution after alpha-beta-depleted transplantation in children. TCRdb passed the PCR reads through MiXCR, listing each CDR3 protein once. The data show around 600,000 distinct CDR3 sequences, 23% seen once. The sequenced sample was PBMCs, mostly from graft donor cells, obtained 360 days after TCRalphabeta/CD19-depleted stem cell transplant. The origin of the receptors is a boy younger than two who had a stem cell transplant for acute myeloid leukemia, so the T cells may come from the graft donor. The CDR3 runs from the conserved cysteine through the conserved F or W.

v_gene	j_gene	CDR3aa
TRBV28	TRBJ1-1	CASSLRGLRDTEAFF
TRBV29-1	TRBJ1-4	CSVAQGTNEKLFF
TRBV20-1	TRBJ2-4	CSAGPGQEMNIQYF
TRBV15	TRBJ2-3	CATSSYPGGGTDTQYF
TRBV18	TRBJ2-5	CASSPEPFLQETQYF
TRBV7-9	TRBJ1-2	CASSFGQGGGYTF
TRBV20-1	TRBJ2-1	CSARDLASGGLSPYNEQFF
TRBV20-1	TRBJ2-5	CSSPGLHQETQYF
TRBV6-5	TRBJ2-2	CASRSLGGKNTGELFF
TRBV21-1	TRBJ2-5	CASSKEGGETQYF
TRBV3-1	TRBJ1-2	CASSQDWGSYGYTF
TRBV6-5	TRBJ1-6	CASSYWVTGGDSPLHF
TRBV28	TRBJ1-6	CASSSPGQGESPLHF
TRBV29-1	TRBJ2-7	CSVEEGGRAEQYF
TRBV20-1	TRBJ2-3	CSARFLGGVTDTQYF
TRBV21-1	TRBJ2-7	CASSTPQADEQYF
TRBV7-2	TRBJ1-2	CASSLTGDNYGYTF
TRBV12-3/TRBV12-4	TRBJ2-7	CAAPESGLVYYEQYF
TRBV5-1	TRBJ1-1	CASSLIGDTEAFF
TRBV12-3/TRBV12-4	TRBJ1-5	CASSFGDINQPQHF
TRBV20-1	TRBJ2-5	CSARDLGSPMQTQYF
TRBV20-1	TRBJ2-3	CSARDHREDTQYF
TRBV29-1	TRBJ1-2	CSVEEWSRGRGGYTF
TRBV13	TRBJ2-2	CASSLEEPGRNTGELFF
TRBV7-2	TRBJ1-5	CASSSGTRGNQPQHF
TRBV5-1	TRBJ2-1	CASSRTSGVSSYNEQFF